This TCR beta chain comes out of a study of long-term antiretroviral therapy in people with HIV. With survey level as its setting, the immunoSEQ assay was v3.0. Clones were sequenced by immunoSEQ multiplex PCR, and TCRdb holds only the in-frame ones, with some missing. Of about 15,000 clones in the sample, roughly 80% were seen once. The V end was cut by 0 bases, the J end by 6 bases, with 9 bases between. This CDR3 is built from 14 residues. The germline CDR1 and CDR2 sequences are LNHNV and YYDKDF (reference sequence). This sequence was found in a woman between 50 and 59 years old with HIV. The source was unsorted PBMCs, collected approximately 2.5 years before starting antiretroviral therapy. V gene TRBV15 combines with J gene TRBJ2-1; D might be TRBD1 (5 bases). The CDR3 bases are TGTGCCACCAGCAGAGATCGACAGTTCAATGAGCAGTTCTTC. It is translated as CATSRDRQFNEQFF.